A selection of T cell receptor beta chains follows, all from one sample in a study of cytomegalovirus exposure and HLA in healthy donors. This table comes from immunoSEQ multiplex PCR, and its TCRdb copy is limited to in-frame clones, with some not included. Of around 190,000 clones listed, just under 75% were seen once; the top ten hold approximately 2.8%. The sequenced sample was PBMCs. The receptors here all came from a woman aged 25 to 45 in good health and CMV-seropositive. CDR3s include the opening cysteine and the closing phenylalanine or tryptophan. D genes are given only for firm matches. Only some rows state a clone size, as once, few, many or a class for expanded clones.

clone_size j_call cdr3_length d_call v_call cdr3_nt cdr3_aa
. TRBJ2-7 18 TRBD2 TRBV13 TGTGCCAGCAGCGCCGGACTAGCGCCACTTCAGAGCTCCTACGAGCAGTACTTC CASSAGLAPLQSSYEQYF
. TRBJ2-7 14 . TRBV6-6 TGTGCCAGCAGTTACTCCGGGGGGCCCAACGAGCAGTACTTC CASSYSGGPNEQYF
. TRBJ2-1 14 TRBD2 TRBV27 TGTGCCAGCAGGACTAGCCCCGCCTACAATGAGCAGTTCTTC CASRTSPAYNEQFF
. TRBJ2-7 15 . TRBV5-1 TGCGCCAGCAGCTTGGTCAGCCAGGGGTTCGAGGAGCAGTACTTC CASSLVSQGFEEQYF
once TRBJ2-3 12 TRBD2 TRBV29-1 TGCAGTAGCGGGAGGGAGGCAAATACGCAGTATTTT CSSGREANTQYF
. TRBJ2-5 13 . TRBV19 TGTGCCAGTAGTAAGGGGCCGAGAGAGACCCAGTACTTC CASSKGPRETQYF
. TRBJ2-7 11 . TRBV27 TGTGCCAGCAGCCCGGGGGACGAGCAGTACTTC CASSPGDEQYF
. TRBJ2-1 15 . TRBV27 TGTGCCAGCAGTTCACTAGAGTTGCACGCCGCTGAGCAGTTCTTC CASSSLELHAAEQFF
few TRBJ2-7 14 . TRBV5-4 TGTGCCAGCAGCTTGTCGAGTCACGCCTACGAGCAGTACTTC CASSLSSHAYEQYF
few TRBJ1-1 13 . TRBV5-1 TGCGCCAGCAGCCTGGGGAGGGGCACTGAAGCTTTCTTT CASSLGRGTEAFF
. TRBJ1-2 14 . TRBV4-1 TGCGCCAGCAGCCAAGCGGGGATGGACTATGGCTACACCTTC CASSQAGMDYGYTF
. TRBJ1-2 16 TRBD1 TRBV7-6 TGTGCCAGCAGCTTAGGACCTAAGACAGGGGCCGTCGGCTACACCTTC CASSLGPKTGAVGYTF
. TRBJ1-2 16 TRBD1 TRBV7-9 TGTGCCAGCAGCGCCGAAACGAGGGGGCTGGGCTATGGCTACACCTTC CASSAETRGLGYGYTF
. TRBJ2-1 16 TRBD2 TRBV11-3 TGTGCCAGCAGCTTAGAACTAGCGGGAGTAAGGAATGAGCAGTTCTTC CASSLELAGVRNEQFF
. TRBJ2-7 16 TRBD2 TRBV28 TGTGCCAGCAGTACTAGCGGGAGGGCATATTCGAGCGAGCAGTACTTC CASSTSGRAYSSEQYF
. TRBJ2-1 18 TRBD1 TRBV29-1 TGCAGCGTTGTGTGGGGGATTACGGGACAGAGCTCCTACAATGAGCAGTTCTTC CSVVWGITGQSSYNEQFF
. TRBJ2-3 14 . TRBV15 TGTGCCACCAGCAGATCTCCGAGCACAGATACGCAGTATTTT CATSRSPSTDTQYF
. TRBJ1-2 11 . TRBV6-1 TGTGCCAGCAGGATGACGGGTGGCTACACCTTC CASRMTGGYTF
. TRBJ2-7 18 . TRBV30 TGTGCCTGGAGTGTACCTAACGGGAGACCTTGTTATACCTACGAGCAGTACTTC CAWSVPNGRPCYTYEQYF
once TRBJ1-3 13 . TRBV6-5 TGTGTCAGCAGTCCCGGCGGGCGAAACACCATATATTTT CVSSPGGRNTIYF
few TRBJ2-1 14 TRBD2 TRBV19 TGTGCCAGTAGGAGACTAGCGGGAGAACATGAGCAGTTCTTC CASRRLAGEHEQFF
. TRBJ2-1 13 . TRBV5-1 TGCGCCAGCAGCTACGGAGATTACAATGAGCAGTTCTTC CASSYGDYNEQFF
. TRBJ1-2 12 . TRBV2 TGTGCCAGCAGTGAAGCGCGAAATGGCTACACCTTC CASSEARNGYTF
. TRBJ2-7 14 TRBD1 TRBV7-9 TGTGCCAGCAGCATGGGACAGGGTAATTACGAGCAGTACTTC CASSMGQGNYEQYF
few TRBJ2-1 17 TRBD2 TRBV19 TGTGCCAGTAGTAGAACTAGCGGGTGGAGCTCCTACAATGAGCAGTTCTTC CASSRTSGWSSYNEQFF
. TRBJ2-2 14 . TRBV11-2 TGTGCCAGCAGCTTAAGGTCGGGCACCGGGGAGCTGTTTTTT CASSLRSGTGELFF
medium-sized TRBJ2-3 14 . TRBV19 TGTGCCACCCAGGGGCCTCAAGATACGGATACGCAGTATTTT CATQGPQDTDTQYF
. TRBJ2-3 16 . TRBV15 TGTGCCACCAGCCCACAGGGTAGCGAGTCCACAGATACGCAGTATTTT CATSPQGSESTDTQYF
. TRBJ2-7 17 . TRBV10-2 TGCGCCAGCAGTGAGTCGCTGGGCGGCGCGGGGCCCTACGAGCAGTACTTC CASSESLGGAGPYEQYF
. TRBJ1-4 14 . TRBV15 TGTGCCACCAGCAGAGGAGGAACTAATGAAAAACTGTTTTTT CATSRGGTNEKLFF
. TRBJ2-1 12 . TRBV19 TGTGCCAGTAGTATCGCCTACAATGAGCAGTTCTTC CASSIAYNEQFF
. TRBJ2-2 17 TRBD2 TRBV2 TGTGCCAGCAGTGTGCGCCTAGCGGGAGGACTTGCCGGGGAGCTGTTTTTT CASSVRLAGGLAGELFF
. TRBJ1-5 18 . TRBV6-1 TGTGCCAGCAGTGATTCAGTGGCCGGGAGGGTGAGCAATCAGCCCCAGCATTTT CASSDSVAGRVSNQPQHF
. TRBJ1-1 15 TRBD1 TRBV25-1 TGTGCCAGCAGGAAAGGACAGGGGGAGTCTACTGAAGCTTTCTTT CASRKGQGESTEAFF
. TRBJ2-2 16 TRBD2 TRBV5-1 TGCGCCAGCAGCAAAGAAACTAGCGTAAAGACCGGGGAGCTGTTTTTT CASSKETSVKTGELFF
. TRBJ2-5 14 TRBD1 TRBV5-1 TGCGCCAGCAGGGCCGGGACAGGGGAAGAGACCCAGTACTTC CASRAGTGEETQYF
. TRBJ2-7 14 . TRBV6-5 TGTGCCAGCAGTTATGATGGCAACTCCTACGAGCAGTACTTC CASSYDGNSYEQYF
few TRBJ2-4 16 . TRBV28 TGTGCCAGCAGACTAGGACGGGGTATAGCCAAAAACATTCAGTACTTC CASRLGRGIAKNIQYF
. TRBJ2-1 16 . TRBV7-2 TGTGCCAGCAGCCCCGAGTGGGCGCTGGGCCACAATGAGCAGTTCTTC CASSPEWALGHNEQFF
. TRBJ1-2 14 . TRBV7-9 TGTGCCAGCAGCTTTGGGGAGTCGAACTATGGCTACACCTTC CASSFGESNYGYTF
. TRBJ2-7 16 TRBD2 TRBV5-1 TGCGCCAGCAGCTTGGGGCCTAGCGGGTTAGGAACCGAGCAGTACTTC CASSLGPSGLGTEQYF
. TRBJ1-4 16 . TRBV14 TGTGCCAGCAGCCAAGTCAGGGTGGACGGTAATGAAAAACTGTTTTTT CASSQVRVDGNEKLFF
. TRBJ2-7 20 . TRBV2 TGTGCCAGCAGTGAGACCCCGGGACAGGGACTAGCGAACGATCTTAGCCGAGAGTTATTC CASSETPGQGLANDLSRELF
few TRBJ1-5 13 . TRBV6-1 TGTGCCAGCACGGGAGATAGCAATCAGCCCCAGCATTTT CASTGDSNQPQHF
. TRBJ2-7 16 . TRBV11-2 TGTGCCAGCAGCGCCGGACAGTTTGGGGTAACCTACGAGCAGTACTTC CASSAGQFGVTYEQYF
. TRBJ2-7 12 TRBD1 TRBV29-1 TGCAGCGTTGAAGGGACAGGGGGCGAGCAGTACTTC CSVEGTGGEQYF
. TRBJ2-3 17 TRBD2 TRBV5-1 TGCGCCAGCAGCGCGGGACTAGCGGGAGAGCTCACAGATACGCAGTATTTT CASSAGLAGELTDTQYF
. TRBJ2-5 13 . TRBV28 TGTGCCAGCCATCACGGGACAAAAGAGACCCAGTACTTC CASHHGTKETQYF
. TRBJ2-7 13 . TRBV28 TGTGCCAGCAGTCCCACGCTGGAGGTTGAGCAGTACTTC CASSPTLEVEQYF
few TRBJ1-1 13 TRBD1 TRBV6-5 TGTGCCACCATCGGACAGGGGAAAACTGAAGCTTTCTTT CATIGQGKTEAFF
few TRBJ2-3 16 TRBD1 TRBV29-1 TGCAGCGTCTTCGAGGGGACAGGCGGTCTCACAGATACGCAGTATTTT CSVFEGTGGLTDTQYF
. TRBJ1-5 16 . TRBV28 TGTGCCAGCAGCTGGTACCGGGTCGAGGTAGATCAGCCCCGGCATTTT CASSWYRVEVDQPRHF
. TRBJ2-7 15 TRBD2 TRBV5-1 TGCGCCAGCAGCCAGACTAGCGGGCCTCCATACGAGCAGTACTTC CASSQTSGPPYEQYF
. TRBJ1-3 14 TRBD1 TRBV27 TGTGCCAGCAGGCAGGGGGCGACTGGAAACACCATATATTTT CASRQGATGNTIYF